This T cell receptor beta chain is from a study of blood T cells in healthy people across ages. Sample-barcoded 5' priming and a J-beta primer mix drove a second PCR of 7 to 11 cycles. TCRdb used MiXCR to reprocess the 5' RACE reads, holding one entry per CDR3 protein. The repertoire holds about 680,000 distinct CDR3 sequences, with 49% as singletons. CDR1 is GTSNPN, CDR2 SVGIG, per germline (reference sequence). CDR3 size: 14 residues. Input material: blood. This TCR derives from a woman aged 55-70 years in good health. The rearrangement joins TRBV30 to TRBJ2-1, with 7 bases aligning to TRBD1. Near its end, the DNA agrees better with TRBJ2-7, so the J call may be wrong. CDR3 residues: CAWSLGTANYEQYF. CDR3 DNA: TGTGCCTGGAGTCTAGGGACAGCCAACTACGAGCAGTACTTC.